This T cell receptor beta chain was recorded in a study of graft-versus-host responses after intestinal transplantation. Across the whole study: Multivisceral, liver-intestinal, or isolated intestinal grafts went to recipients.

Whole-study findings and limits: Within the allografts of patients who had graft-donor T cell macrochimerism, graft-versus-host to host-versus-graft clonal ratios were high.

This clone has a handful of counts. Its antigen is still unknown. V gave up 0 bases and J gave up 6 bases; unmatched junction bases: 5. Germline assignment: CDR1 SGDLS and CDR2 YYNGEE. The CDR3 totals 15 residues. Assay: immunoSEQ multiplex PCR; the TCRdb copy retains only in-frame clones and omits some. This table holds about 26,000 clones, about 81% found once. The chain uses TRBV9 and TRBJ2-7; TRBD2 matches at 11 bases. The sequences come from unstimulated CD4+ T cells sorted from spleen or lymph node cells, collected before intestinal transplant. The sequence was collected from a human donor who received an intestinal transplant. CDR3 bases: TGTGCCAGCAGCGTAGTTAGCGGGGGGGCATCCGAGCAGTACTTC. Translated: CASSVVSGGASEQYF.